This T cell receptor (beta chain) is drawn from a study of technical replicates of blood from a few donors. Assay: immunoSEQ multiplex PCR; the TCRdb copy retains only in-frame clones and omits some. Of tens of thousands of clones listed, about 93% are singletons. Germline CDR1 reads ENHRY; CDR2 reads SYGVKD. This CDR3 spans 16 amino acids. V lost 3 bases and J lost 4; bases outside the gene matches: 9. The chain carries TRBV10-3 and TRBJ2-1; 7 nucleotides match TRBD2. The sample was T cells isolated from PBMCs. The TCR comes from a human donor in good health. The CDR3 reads CAISEEGGSWYNEQFF. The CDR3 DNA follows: TGTGCCATCAGTGAAGAAGGCGGGAGTTGGTACAATGAGCAGTTCTTC.